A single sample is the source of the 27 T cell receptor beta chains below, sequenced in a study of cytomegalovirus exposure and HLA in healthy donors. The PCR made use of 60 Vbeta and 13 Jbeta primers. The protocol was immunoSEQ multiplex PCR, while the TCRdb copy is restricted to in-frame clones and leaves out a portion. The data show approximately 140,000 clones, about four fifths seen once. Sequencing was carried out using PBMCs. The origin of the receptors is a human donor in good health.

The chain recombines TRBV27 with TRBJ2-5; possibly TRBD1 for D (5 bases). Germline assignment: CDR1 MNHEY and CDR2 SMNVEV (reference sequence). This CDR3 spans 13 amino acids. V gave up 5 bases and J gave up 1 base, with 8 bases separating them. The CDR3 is CASSRGPQETQYF. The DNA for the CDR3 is TGTGCCAGCAGTAGGGGTCCCCAAGAGACCCAGTACTTC.

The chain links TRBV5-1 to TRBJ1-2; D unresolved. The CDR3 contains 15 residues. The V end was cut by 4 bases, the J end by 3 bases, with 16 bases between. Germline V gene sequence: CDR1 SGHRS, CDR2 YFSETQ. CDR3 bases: TGCGCCAGCAGCACCCTCCGGGGTGAGGACTATGGCTACACCTTC. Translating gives CASSTLRGEDYGYTF.

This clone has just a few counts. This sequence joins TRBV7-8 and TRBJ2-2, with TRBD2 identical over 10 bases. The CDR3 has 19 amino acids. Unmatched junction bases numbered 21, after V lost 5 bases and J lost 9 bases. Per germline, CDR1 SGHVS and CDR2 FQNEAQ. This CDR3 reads CASSTTRQLAGVGGRELFF. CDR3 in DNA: TGTGCCAGCAGCACCACCCGTCAGCTAGCGGGGGTCGGGGGCCGGGAGCTGTTTTTT.

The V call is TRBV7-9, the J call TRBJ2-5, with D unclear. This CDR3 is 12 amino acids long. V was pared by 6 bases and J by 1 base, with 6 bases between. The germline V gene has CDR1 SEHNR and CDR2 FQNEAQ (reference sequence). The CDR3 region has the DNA TGTGCCAGCAGTTGGAGCCAAGAGACCCAGTACTTC. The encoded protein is CASSWSQETQYF.

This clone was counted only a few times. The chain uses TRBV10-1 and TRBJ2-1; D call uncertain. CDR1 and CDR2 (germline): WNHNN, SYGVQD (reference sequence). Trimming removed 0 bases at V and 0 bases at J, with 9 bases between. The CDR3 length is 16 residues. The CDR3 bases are TGCGCCAGCAGTGAGTCGGTGCCTAGCTCCTACAATGAGCAGTTCTTC. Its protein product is CASSESVPSSYNEQFF.

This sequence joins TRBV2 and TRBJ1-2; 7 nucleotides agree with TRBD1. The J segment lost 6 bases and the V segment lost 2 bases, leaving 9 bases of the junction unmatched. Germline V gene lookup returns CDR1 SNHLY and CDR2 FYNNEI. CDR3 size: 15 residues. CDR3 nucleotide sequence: TGTGCCAGCAGTGAACGGGTTCGAGGGGGCAATGGCTACACCTTC. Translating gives CASSERVRGGNGYTF.

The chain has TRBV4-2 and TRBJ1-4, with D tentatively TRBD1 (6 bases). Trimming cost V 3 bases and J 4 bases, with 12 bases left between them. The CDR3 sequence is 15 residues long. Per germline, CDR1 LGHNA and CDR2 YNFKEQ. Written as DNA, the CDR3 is TGTGCCAGCAGCCACCCTGGGGACATTAATGAAAAACTGTTTTTT. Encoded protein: CASSHPGDINEKLFF.

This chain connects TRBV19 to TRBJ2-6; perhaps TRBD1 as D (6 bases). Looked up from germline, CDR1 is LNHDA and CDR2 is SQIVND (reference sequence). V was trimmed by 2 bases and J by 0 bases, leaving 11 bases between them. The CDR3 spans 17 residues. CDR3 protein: CASSITDSPSGANVLTF. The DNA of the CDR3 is TGTGCCAGTAGTATAACGGACAGCCCCTCTGGGGCCAACGTCCTGACTTTC.

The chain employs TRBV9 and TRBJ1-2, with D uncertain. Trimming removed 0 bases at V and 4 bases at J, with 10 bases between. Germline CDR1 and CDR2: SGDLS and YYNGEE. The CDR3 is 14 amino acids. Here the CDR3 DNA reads TGTGCCAGCAGCGTAGATCCGGGGATCTATGGCTACACCTTC. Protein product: CASSVDPGIYGYTF.

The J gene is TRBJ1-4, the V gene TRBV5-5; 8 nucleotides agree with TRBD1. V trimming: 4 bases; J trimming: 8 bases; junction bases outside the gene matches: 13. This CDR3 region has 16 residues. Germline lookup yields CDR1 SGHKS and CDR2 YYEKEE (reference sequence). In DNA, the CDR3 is TGTGCCAGCAGCCTCTCTTCAGGGGGCGTCTGGGAAAAACTGTTTTTT. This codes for CASSLSSGGVWEKLFF.

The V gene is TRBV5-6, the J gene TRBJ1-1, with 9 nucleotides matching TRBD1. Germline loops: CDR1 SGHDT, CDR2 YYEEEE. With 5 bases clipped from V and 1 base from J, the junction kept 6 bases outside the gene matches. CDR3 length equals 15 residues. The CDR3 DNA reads TGTGCCAGCAGTCACTGGGGACAGGGGAACACTGAAGCTTTCTTT. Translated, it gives CASSHWGQGNTEAFF.

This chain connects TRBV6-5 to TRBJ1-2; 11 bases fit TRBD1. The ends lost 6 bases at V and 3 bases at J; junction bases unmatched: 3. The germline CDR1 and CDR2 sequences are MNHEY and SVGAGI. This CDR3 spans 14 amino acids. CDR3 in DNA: TGTGCCAGCAGCCGGACAGGGGGCGACTATGGCTACACCTTC. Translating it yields CASSRTGGDYGYTF.

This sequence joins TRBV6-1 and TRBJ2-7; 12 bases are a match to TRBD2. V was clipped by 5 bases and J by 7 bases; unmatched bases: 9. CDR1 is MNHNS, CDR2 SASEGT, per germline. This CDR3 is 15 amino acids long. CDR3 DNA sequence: TGTGCCAGCAGTCTACAGACTAGCGGGAGCCATGAGCAGTACTTC. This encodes CASSLQTSGSHEQYF.

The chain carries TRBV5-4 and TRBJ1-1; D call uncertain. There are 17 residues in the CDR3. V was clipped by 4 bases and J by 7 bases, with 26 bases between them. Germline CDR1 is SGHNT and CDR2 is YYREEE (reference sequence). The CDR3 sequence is CASSPPIERGGNGEAFF. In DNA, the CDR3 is TGTGCCAGCAGCCCGCCCATCGAAAGAGGAGGGAATGGTGAAGCTTTCTTT.

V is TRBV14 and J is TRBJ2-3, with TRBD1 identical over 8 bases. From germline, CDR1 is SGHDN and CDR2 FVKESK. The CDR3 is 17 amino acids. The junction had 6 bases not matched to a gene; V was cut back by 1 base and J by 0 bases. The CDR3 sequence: CASSQGQGTRSTDTQYF. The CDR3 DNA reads TGTGCCAGCAGCCAAGGACAGGGGACCAGAAGCACAGATACGCAGTATTTT.

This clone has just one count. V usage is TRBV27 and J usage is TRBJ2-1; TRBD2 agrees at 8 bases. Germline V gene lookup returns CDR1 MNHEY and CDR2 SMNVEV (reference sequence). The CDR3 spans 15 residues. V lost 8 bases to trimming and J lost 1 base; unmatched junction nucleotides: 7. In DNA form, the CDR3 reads TGTGCCAGCGGCGCGGGAGGCCCTTCCTACAATGAGCAGTTCTTC. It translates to CASGAGGPSYNEQFF.

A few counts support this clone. CDR3 protein: CSVEKGQGGYTF. The CDR3 DNA reads TGCAGCGTTGAAAAGGGGCAGGGCGGCTACACCTTC. The J gene is TRBJ1-2, the V gene TRBV29-1; D is perhaps TRBD1 (5 bases). The CDR3 covers 12 residues. The germline gives CDR1 SQVTM, CDR2 ANQGSEA. With 2 bases removed from V and 8 bases from J, the gap between germline ends came to 12 bases. The full variable domain, its missing parts supplied by reference TRBV29-1 and TRBJ1-2, is SAVISQKPSRDICQRGTSLTIQCQVDSQVTMMFWYRQQPGQSLTLIATANQGSEATYESGFVIDKFPISRPNLTFSTLTVSNMSPEDSSIYLCSVEKGQGGYTFGSGTRLTVV.

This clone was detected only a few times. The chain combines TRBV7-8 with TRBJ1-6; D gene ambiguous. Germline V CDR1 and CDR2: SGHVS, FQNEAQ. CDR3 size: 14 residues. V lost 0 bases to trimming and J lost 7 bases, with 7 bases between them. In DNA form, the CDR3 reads TGTGCCAGCAGCTTAGCAGTAGAGAATTCACCCCTCCACTTT. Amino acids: CASSLAVENSPLHF. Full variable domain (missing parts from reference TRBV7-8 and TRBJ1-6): GAGVSQSPRYKVAKRGQDVALRCDPISGHVSLFWYQQALGQGPEFLTYFQNEAQLDKSGLPSDRFFAERPEGSVSTLKIQRTQQEDSAVYLCASSLAVENSPLHFGNGTRLTVT.

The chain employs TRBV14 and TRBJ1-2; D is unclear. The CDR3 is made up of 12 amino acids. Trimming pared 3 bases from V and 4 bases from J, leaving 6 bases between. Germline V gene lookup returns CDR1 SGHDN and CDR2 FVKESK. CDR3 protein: CASSHEVYGYTF. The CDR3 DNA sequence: TGTGCCAGCAGCCATGAGGTCTATGGCTACACCTTC.

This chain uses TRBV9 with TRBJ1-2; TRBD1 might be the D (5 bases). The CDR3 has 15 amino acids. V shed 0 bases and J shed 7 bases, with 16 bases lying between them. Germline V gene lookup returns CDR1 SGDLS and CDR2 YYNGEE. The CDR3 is CASSVGGGSGSGYTF. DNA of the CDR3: TGTGCCAGCAGCGTAGGGGGGGGGTCGGGGAGTGGCTACACCTTC.

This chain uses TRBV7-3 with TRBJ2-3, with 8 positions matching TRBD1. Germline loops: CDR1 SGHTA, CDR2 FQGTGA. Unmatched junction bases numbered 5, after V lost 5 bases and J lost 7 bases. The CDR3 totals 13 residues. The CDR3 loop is CASSIDRGYTQYF. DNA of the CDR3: TGTGCCAGCAGCATAGACAGGGGTTATACGCAGTATTTT.

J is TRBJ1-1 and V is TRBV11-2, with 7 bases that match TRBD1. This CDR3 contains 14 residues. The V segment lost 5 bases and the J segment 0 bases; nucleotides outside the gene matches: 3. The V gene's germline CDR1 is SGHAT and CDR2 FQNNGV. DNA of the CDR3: TGTGCCAGCAGCCCCGACAGGGTGAACACTGAAGCTTTCTTT. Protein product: CASSPDRVNTEAFF. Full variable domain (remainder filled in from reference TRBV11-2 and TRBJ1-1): EAGVAQSPRYKIIEKRQSVAFWCNPISGHATLYWYQQILGQGPKLLIQFQNNGVVDDSQLPKDRFSAERLKGVDSTLKIQPAKLEDSAVYLCASSPDRVNTEAFFGQGTRLTVV.

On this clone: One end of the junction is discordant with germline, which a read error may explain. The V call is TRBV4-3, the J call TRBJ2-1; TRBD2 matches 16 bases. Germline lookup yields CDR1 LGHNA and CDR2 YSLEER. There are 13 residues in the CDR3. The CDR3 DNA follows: TGCGCCAGCAGCCAGGATGGGACTAGCGGGAGGGTCTTC. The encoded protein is CASSQDGTSGRVF.

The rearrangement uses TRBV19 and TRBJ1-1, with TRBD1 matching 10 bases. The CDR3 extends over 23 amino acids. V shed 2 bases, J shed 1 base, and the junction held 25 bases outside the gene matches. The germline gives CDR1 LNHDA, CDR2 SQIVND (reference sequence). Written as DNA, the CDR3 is TGTGCCAGTAGTATATTAATGTGGGACAGGGGTTATGGAACCCTACTCAAGAACACTGAAGCTTTCTTT. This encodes CASSILMWDRGYGTLLKNTEAFF.

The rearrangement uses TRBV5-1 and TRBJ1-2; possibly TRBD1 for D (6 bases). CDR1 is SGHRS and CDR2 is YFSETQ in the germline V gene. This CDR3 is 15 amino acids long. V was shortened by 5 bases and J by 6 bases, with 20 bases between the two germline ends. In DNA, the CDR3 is TGCGCCAGCAGGCCGGAGACTGGGACATGGGATGGCTACACCTTC. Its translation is CASRPETGTWDGYTF.

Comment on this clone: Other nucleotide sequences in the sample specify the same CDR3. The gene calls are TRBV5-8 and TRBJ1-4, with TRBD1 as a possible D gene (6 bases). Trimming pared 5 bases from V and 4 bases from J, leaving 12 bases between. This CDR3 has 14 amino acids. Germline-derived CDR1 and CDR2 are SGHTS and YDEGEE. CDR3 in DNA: TGTGCCAGCAGTCCAAGGACAGTTAATGAAAAACTGTTTTTT. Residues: CASSPRTVNEKLFF.

The CDR3 nucleotides read TGTGCCAGCAGCTTGGCAGGGGGCGCCTCCGGGGAGCTGTTTTTT. Encoded protein: CASSLAGGASGELFF. The V gene is TRBV5-4, the J gene TRBJ2-2, with 8 positions matching TRBD1. This CDR3 spans 15 amino acids. Germline values: CDR1 SGHNT, CDR2 YYREEE (reference sequence). V trimming: 0 bases; J trimming: 6 bases; junction bases outside the gene matches: 4.